Listed here are 25 T cell receptor beta chains from one sample, sequenced in a study of OX40 agonist ivuxolimab in advanced cancers. The data were produced by immunoSEQ multiplex PCR, yet TCRdb's version contains in-frame clones alone and is incomplete. The sample carries 70,000 to 80,000 clones, about 85% recorded once. Specimen: CD4+ or CD8+ T cells sorted from blood, collected in a trial of the OX40 agonist ivuxolimab. The receptor source for this set is an adult with an advanced solid tumor such as melanoma, head and neck, liver or kidney cancer.

This chain connects TRBV19 to TRBJ1-1; TRBD1 matches 11 bases. J gave up 5 bases and V 6 bases, and 5 bases lay outside the gene matches. Germline CDR1 and CDR2: LNHDA and SQIVND (reference sequence). The CDR3 covers 14 residues. The CDR3 sequence is CASSPRDRGTEAFF. For the CDR3, the DNA is TGTGCCAGTAGCCCCCGGGACAGGGGGACTGAAGCTTTCTTT.

The rearrangement joins TRBV7-2 to TRBJ1-1; D gene ambiguous. Germline V gene sequence: CDR1 SGHTA, CDR2 FQGNSA. The germline V and J ends were trimmed by 2 bases and 1 base, with 5 bases remaining between them. The CDR3 is made up of 13 amino acids. The CDR3 region has the DNA TGTGCCAGCAGCTTACCGTCGAACACTGAAGCTTTCTTT. It is translated as CASSLPSNTEAFF.

V usage is TRBV7-9 and J usage is TRBJ2-3; D not resolved. The V end lost 1 base, the J end lost 5 bases, and 1 base lay between the germline ends. This CDR3 is 11 amino acids long. Germline values: CDR1 SEHNR, CDR2 FQNEAQ (reference sequence). CDR3 in DNA: TGTGCCAGCAGCTTAGAAGATACGCAGTATTTT. It specifies CASSLEDTQYF. Full variable domain (outside the CDR3, taken from reference TRBV7-9 and TRBJ2-3): DTGVSQNPRHKITKRGQNVTFRCDPISEHNRLYWYRQTLGQGPEFLTYFQNEAQLEKSRLLSDRFSAERPKGSFSTLEIQRTEQGDSAMYLCASSLEDTQYFGPGTRLTVL.

This clone was counted a few times. This chain connects TRBV27 to TRBJ2-5; D is ambiguous. Germline V gene lookup returns CDR1 MNHEY and CDR2 SMNVEV (reference sequence). CDR3 length equals 12 residues. The V end was cut by 6 bases, the J end by 5 bases, with 10 bases between. The CDR3 sequence is CASSRFGETQYF. The CDR3 DNA follows: TGTGCCAGCAGCCGATTTGGGGAGACCCAGTACTTC.

The V gene is TRBV28, the J gene TRBJ2-2, with D unclear. The CDR3 length is 16 residues. Trimming left V 5 bases short and J 6 bases short, with 19 bases between. The germline V gene has CDR1 MDHEN and CDR2 SYDVKM. The CDR3 nucleotides are TGTGCCAGCAGTCCCGCCATCAATGGGTCCCCCGGGGAGCTGTTTTTT. Protein sequence: CASSPAINGSPGELFF. The full variable domain, rest sourced from reference TRBV28 and TRBJ2-2, is DVKVTQSSRYLVKRTGEKVFLECVQDMDHENMFWYRQDPGLGLRLIYFSYDVKMKEKGDIPEGYSVSREKKERFSLILESASTNQTSMYLCASSPAINGSPGELFFGEGSRLTVL.

This chain links TRBV19 with TRBJ1-4, with D possibly TRBD1 on 6 matching bases. The CDR3 spans 16 residues. Between the trimmed V and J ends, which lost 3 bases and 0 bases, there was a span of 11 bases. CDR1 and CDR2 (germline): LNHDA, SQIVND (reference sequence). CDR3 coding DNA: TGTGCCAGTAGTATGGGGGCAGGGTCAACTAATGAAAAACTGTTTTTT. This codes for CASSMGAGSTNEKLFF.

The gene calls are TRBV7-6 and TRBJ1-5; no clear D. The CDR3 contains 13 residues. V dropped 3 bases and J dropped 2 bases, with 5 bases sitting between them. CDR1 is SGHVS and CDR2 is FNYEAQ in the germline V gene. The CDR3 coding sequence is TGTGCCAGCAGCTTGGACCGCAATCAGCCCCAGCATTTT. It is translated as CASSLDRNQPQHF.

This clone has only one observation. The V call is TRBV19, the J call TRBJ2-2, with a tentative D call TRBD1 (6 bases). The V end lost 3 bases, the J end lost 0 bases, and 8 bases lay between the germline ends. The CDR3 is made up of 15 amino acids. The germline CDR1 and CDR2 sequences are LNHDA and SQIVND (reference sequence). For the CDR3, the DNA is TGTGCCAGTAGTATTACAGGGACGAACACCGGGGAGCTGTTTTTT. It yields the protein CASSITGTNTGELFF.

The rearrangement joins TRBV19 to TRBJ2-7; 9 bases align to TRBD1. J gave up 0 bases and V 5 bases, and 8 bases lay outside the gene matches. Germline values: CDR1 LNHDA, CDR2 SQIVND (reference sequence). This CDR3 has 16 amino acids. The DNA of the CDR3 is TGTGCCAGTAGTCCAAGGGGACAGGGCCTCTCCTACGAGCAGTACTTC. This translates into CASSPRGQGLSYEQYF.

The chain uses TRBV13 and TRBJ1-1, with D maybe TRBD1 (5 bases). Germline values: CDR1 PRHDT, CDR2 FYEKMQ (reference sequence). The CDR3 is 13 residues long. V lost 1 base and J 8 bases, leaving 11 bases between the germline ends. In DNA, the CDR3 is TGTGCCAGCAGCTTAGTCGGGGCCAAAGAAGCTTTCTTT. The encoded protein is CASSLVGAKEAFF.

The rearrangement uses TRBV27 and TRBJ2-7; 8 nucleotides agree with TRBD2. The germline CDR1 and CDR2 sequences are MNHEY and SMNVEV (reference sequence). V lost 8 bases, J lost 0 bases, and 9 bases stayed unmatched. The CDR3 has 15 amino acids. The CDR3 DNA reads as TGTGCCAGCGGATTCCTCAGCGGGAGCTCCTACGAGCAGTACTTC. This encodes CASGFLSGSSYEQYF.

The rearrangement links TRBV5-1 to TRBJ1-2; D not resolved. The length of the CDR3 is 12 residues. V gave up 0 bases and J gave up 3 bases, with 3 bases separating them. In germline, CDR1 is SGHRS, CDR2 YFSETQ. DNA of the CDR3: TGCGCCAGCAGCTTGGGGGACTATGGCTACACCTTC. This codes for CASSLGDYGYTF.

The chain carries TRBV5-1 and TRBJ2-3, with 16 bases identical to TRBD2. Germline V CDR1 and CDR2: SGHRS, YFSETQ. Trimming at V came to 0 bases and at J to 5 bases, leaving 3 bases not matched to a gene. The CDR3 sequence is 17 residues long. CDR3 amino acids: CASSLEGLAGGQDTQYF. CDR3 sequence (DNA): TGCGCCAGCAGCTTGGAGGGACTAGCGGGAGGGCAAGATACGCAGTATTTT. The entire variable domain, with the rest obtained from reference TRBV5-1 and TRBJ2-3, is as follows: KAGVTQTPRYLIKTRGQQVTLSCSPISGHRSVSWYQQTPGQGLQFLFEYFSETQRNKGNFPGRFSGRQFSNSRSEMNVSTLELGDSALYLCASSLEGLAGGQDTQYFGPGTRLTVL.

The V gene is TRBV28, the J gene TRBJ2-2; D may be TRBD2 (5 bases). The CDR3 extends over 14 amino acids. Germline-derived CDR1 and CDR2 are MDHEN and SYDVKM. V was cut by 6 bases and J by 7 bases, with 15 bases left in between. In DNA, the CDR3 is TGTGCCAGCAGACCGGGATACGACATCGGGGAGCTGTTTTTT. This translates into CASRPGYDIGELFF.

V usage is TRBV6-1 and J usage is TRBJ2-7; tentative D call: TRBD2 (6 bases). Trimming removed 4 bases at V and 0 bases at J, with 13 bases between. Per germline, CDR1 MNHNS and CDR2 SASEGT. The CDR3 has 15 amino acids. The CDR3 spells CASSVLSGSSYEQYF. In DNA form, the CDR3 reads TGTGCCAGCAGTGTCCTTAGCGGAAGCTCCTACGAGCAGTACTTC.

This clone was observed a handful of times. This chain uses TRBV7-9 with TRBJ2-6; possibly TRBD1 for D (5 bases). The CDR3 extends over 15 amino acids. Germline V CDR1 and CDR2: SEHNR, FQNEAQ (reference sequence). V was clipped by 3 bases and J by 4 bases, with 10 bases between them. The CDR3 DNA reads as TGTGCCAGCAGCTTTTTAGGGGCCGGGGCCAACGTCCTGACTTTC. This codes for CASSFLGAGANVLTF.

The V and J genes are TRBV15 and TRBJ2-5; D possibly corresponds to TRBD2 (6 bases). V was pared by 0 bases and J by 5 bases, with 10 bases between. The CDR3 extends over 14 amino acids. From germline, CDR1 is LNHNV and CDR2 YYDKDF (reference sequence). The CDR3 sequence is CATSRDRTTETQYF. Here the CDR3 DNA reads TGTGCCACCAGCAGAGATCGGACTACTGAGACCCAGTACTTC.

The J gene is TRBJ2-1, the V gene TRBV19; D perhaps matches TRBD2 (7 bases). This CDR3 is built from 19 residues. V was shortened by 0 bases and J by 7 bases, with 25 bases between the two germline ends. Per the germline V gene, CDR1 is LNHDA and CDR2 is SQIVND (reference sequence). CDR3 amino acids: CASSIERGVGREIVNEQFF. CDR3 in DNA: TGTGCCAGTAGTATAGAGAGGGGGGTGGGGCGGGAGATCGTGAATGAGCAGTTCTTC. Full variable domain (rest looked up from reference TRBV19 and TRBJ2-1): DGGITQSPKYLFRKEGQNVTLSCEQNLNHDAMYWYRQDPGQGLRLIYYSQIVNDFQKGDIAEGYSVSREKKESFPLTVTSAQKNPTAFYLCASSIERGVGREIVNEQFFGPGTRLTVL.

This chain links TRBV28 with TRBJ1-1, with D possibly being TRBD1 (5 bases). V was pared by 4 bases and J by 3 bases, with 15 bases between. CDR1 and CDR2 from the germline V gene are MDHEN and SYDVKM. There are 15 residues in the CDR3. The CDR3 loop is CASSSGGAGDTEAFF. The CDR3, as DNA: TGTGCCAGCAGTTCCGGAGGGGCGGGCGACACTGAAGCTTTCTTT.

This chain connects TRBV6-1 to TRBJ2-1; TRBD2 matches at 12 bases. With V trimmed by 8 bases and J by 7 bases, 9 bases remained unmatched. CDR3 size: 15 residues. The V gene's germline CDR1 is MNHNS and CDR2 SASEGT. The CDR3: CASLLGLAGQNEQFF. The CDR3 DNA reads as TGTGCCAGCCTGTTGGGACTAGCGGGCCAGAATGAGCAGTTCTTC.

This chain uses TRBV5-5 with TRBJ1-3; 8 nucleotides agree with TRBD1. V trimming: 0 bases; J trimming: 0 bases; junction bases outside the gene matches: 5. This CDR3 spans 17 amino acids. The germline V gene encodes CDR1 SGHKS and CDR2 YYEKEE (reference sequence). The DNA for the CDR3 is TGTGCCAGCAGCTTGGGAGGACAGGGAGGCTCTGGAAACACCATATATTTT. This gives the protein CASSLGGQGGSGNTIYF.

CDR3 DNA: TGTGCCAGCAGCCGGTTCTATGGCTACACCTTC. Its protein is CASSRFYGYTF. This chain joins TRBV28 and TRBJ1-2; D is undetermined. This CDR3 contains 11 residues. Trimming took 6 bases from V and 4 from J, leaving 6 bases between them. The germline CDR1 and CDR2 sequences are MDHEN and SYDVKM.

This clone was seen a few times. The rearrangement uses TRBV5-1 and TRBJ2-7, with unresolved D. CDR1 and CDR2 from the germline V gene are SGHRS and YFSETQ. Deletions cut 2 bases from V and 2 bases from J, with 8 bases between. The CDR3 contains 13 residues. In DNA, the CDR3 is TGCGCCAGCAGCTTACCCTCTCCCTACGAGCAGTACTTC. Amino acids: CASSLPSPYEQYF.

The V gene is TRBV6-5, the J gene TRBJ2-7; 7 bases line up with TRBD1. The trim removed 6 bases at V and 3 bases at J, leaving 8 bases unmatched. CDR3 length: 14 amino acids. Germline assignment: CDR1 MNHEY and CDR2 SVGAGI. CDR3 coding DNA: TGTGCCAGCAGCCCGGGACAGCCGATCTACGAGCAGTACTTC. This encodes CASSPGQPIYEQYF.

The chain is built from TRBV18 and TRBJ1-5; 9 nucleotides align to TRBD1. CDR3 size: 17 residues. CDR1 and CDR2 (germline): KGHSH, LQKENI. V dropped 3 bases and J dropped 3; count of bases not matched to a gene: 9. The CDR3 sequence is CASSPTGTGIYNQPQHF. The DNA for the CDR3 is TGTGCCAGCTCACCGACCGGGACAGGGATCTACAATCAGCCCCAGCATTTT. Full variable domain (remainder filled in from reference TRBV18 and TRBJ1-5): NAGVMQNPRHLVRRRGQEARLRCSPMKGHSHVYWYRQLPEEGLKFMVYLQKENIIDESGMPKERFSAEFPKEGPSILRIQQVVRGDSAAYFCASSPTGTGIYNQPQHFGDGTRLSIL.